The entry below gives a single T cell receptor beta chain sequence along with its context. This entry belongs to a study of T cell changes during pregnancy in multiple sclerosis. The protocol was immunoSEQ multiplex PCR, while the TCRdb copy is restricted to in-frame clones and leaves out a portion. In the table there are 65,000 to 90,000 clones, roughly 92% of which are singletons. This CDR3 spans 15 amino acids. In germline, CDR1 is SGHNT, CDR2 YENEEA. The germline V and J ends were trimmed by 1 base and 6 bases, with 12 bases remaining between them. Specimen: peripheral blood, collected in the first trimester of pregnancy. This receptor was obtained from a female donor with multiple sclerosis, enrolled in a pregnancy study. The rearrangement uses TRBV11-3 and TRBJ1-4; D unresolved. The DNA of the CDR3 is TGTGCCAGCAGCTTAGTATCTTCACGGGATGAAAAACTGTTTTTT. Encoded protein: CASSLVSSRDEKLFF.